This record looks at one TCR beta chain sequence and its context. Compared with the rest of its sample, this clonotype is large (0.1 to 1%). The specificity of this receptor is unknown. No clone much larger than this one lies a single base away; base qualities are absent. Using a BD FACSAria II cell sorter, four subsets defined by PD-1 and/or TIGIT were sorted from live CD3+CD8+TCRalphabeta+ cells. To characterize how relevant each subset is to anti-PD-1 therapy response, circulating CD8 T cells were sorted into four subsets based on PD-1 and TIGIT expression. Both TCR alpha and TCR beta chains were sequenced from each sorted CD8 T-cell subset. Peripheral blood was collected before the first anti-PD-1 injection, after two injections and after four injections. PBMCs were immediately isolated by Ficoll gradient centrifugation. Until use, PBMCs were stored frozen in liquid nitrogen in RPMI containing 20% FCS and approximately 9.4% DMSO. Thawed PBMCs were stained with a viability dye and antibodies against CD3, CD8alpha, TCRalphabeta, PD-1 and TIGIT. The RNeasy Kit was used to extract total RNA, and all samples had a RIN greater than 7.

The data were taken from a study of circulating CD8 cells and anti-PD-1 response in melanoma (TCRdb year 2020). About the full investigation: Patients received nivolumab intravenously at 3 mg/kg every 2 weeks. The melanoma cohort had some 13 patients, seven of whom got anti-PD-1 as first-line therapy, while the other six had previously had targeted therapy or immunotherapy. Patients with complete or partial responses were counted as responders, while patients with stable or progressive disease (RECIST v1.1) were counted as non-responders. The TCR repertoire analysis included about 11 melanoma patients, of whom 7 were non-responders and 4 were responders. In on-treatment samples, a biotinylated anti-human IgG4 antibody was used to detect PD-1. On the study overall, not on this receptor specifically: Because material was limited, most experiments were generally run without replicates. Repertoires were mostly private between subsets, with fewer than 7.5% of TRB clonotypes shared at M1, and the greatest sharing occurred between DPOS and TIGIT. The published TCR repertoire comparisons used only baseline and M1 samples from a small cohort with few responders. Tumor material was not accessible, so tumor reactivity was assessed by peptide assays on expanded sorted subsets instead. The cohort included both treatment-naive and previously treated patients, and the authors noted that this mix could influence results. The DNEG repertoire was the most diverse; PD-1 and DPOS showed similar, higher clonality, and TIGIT repertoires were the least diverse.

TCRdb names NextSeq 500 as the instrument used. The QIAseq Immune Repertoire RNA Library Kit, Human TCR Panel was used to prepare TCR libraries from approximately 15 ng of total RNA. Sequencing of the TCR libraries was done on an Illumina NextSeq with a Mid Output V2 kit and asymmetric 261x41 paired-end reads. Each TCR library was diluted to around 4 nM, after which the TCR libraries were pooled, denatured and loaded at about 0.97 pM. In the source study's methods: Processing of the TCR FASTQ files took place in the QIAGEN GeneGlobe Data Analysis Center, and downstream analysis was done in R 3.5.2. Clonality was calculated as one minus Shannon entropy normalized by the log of the number of unique productive sequences. Within each subset, Fisher exact tests at 5% FDR identified TRA or TRB clonotypes differing in abundance between baseline and M1. Clonotypes with differential abundance were classified as emerging, expanding, contracting or non-expanding/contracting. Repertoire overlap between patients was measured with Morisita's overlap index. Clones were called with MiXCR by TCRdb after fastp trimmed the public reads at Q25, and only in-frame beta chains were retained. Rows with a matching CDR3 protein are joined into one entry that keeps the most common DNA and genes. The V and J calls were determined by TCRdb, not by the authors. The sample table lists a few hundred distinct CDR3 sequences, 10% to 11% of them with a count of one. The ten largest account for around 52% of the sample.

The specimen comprised CD8+ T cells from PBMCs, sampled at baseline or after one month of anti-PD-1 therapy (not recorded which). The clonotype comes from a human donor with melanoma.

The sequence in DNA is TGTGCCAGCAGCCCCTTATTCGGCAGGGAACCAGATACGCAGTATTTT. Its coded protein is CASSPLFGREPDTQYF. Recombination joined TRBV5-4 with TRBJ2-3; TRBD1 is perhaps the D gene, given 5 matching bases. From the cysteine through the phenylalanine, the CDR3 covers 16 amino acids. The read is trimmed to its CDR3 DNA, 48 bases read in frame from base 1. CDR1 SGHNT and CDR2 YYREEE are derived from the germline V gene (reference sequence). V lost 4 bases and J lost 4 bases; the stretch between them is 19 bases long.